These 23 T cell receptor beta chains share one sample of origin, sequenced in a study of CD8+ T cells in alopecia areata. Regarding treatment: oral pan-JAK inhibitor, 5-10 mg twice daily. Isolated RNA was reverse transcribed into cDNA used as the sequencing template. Profiled with immunoSEQ multiplex PCR; TCRdb holds only in-frame clones, not every one. Among approximately 210,000 clones listed, about three fifths were seen once. Source: CD4+ T cells sorted from blood, taken at week 4, from a patient treated with tofacitinib. The origin of the receptors is a human donor with alopecia areata.

The chain recombines TRBV29-1 with TRBJ1-5, with TRBD1 identical over 7 bases. This CDR3 is built from 13 residues. Germline-derived CDR1 and CDR2 are SQVTM and ANQGSEA. Trimming took 6 bases from V and 3 from J; bases not matched to a gene: 5. The CDR3 region has the DNA TGCAGCGTCGGACAGGCCTTCAATCAGCCCCAGCATTTT. It specifies CSVGQAFNQPQHF. The full variable domain, with the rest looked up from reference TRBV29-1 and TRBJ1-5, is SAVISQKPSRDICQRGTSLTIQCQVDSQVTMMFWYRQQPGQSLTLIATANQGSEATYESGFVIDKFPISRPNLTFSTLTVSNMSPEDSSIYLCSVGQAFNQPQHFGDGTRLSIL.

This clone appeared a few times. The rearrangement joins TRBV7-9 to TRBJ2-1; TRBD2 is a possible D gene (7 bases). V was pared by 0 bases and J by 7 bases, with 22 bases between. The length of the CDR3 is 18 residues. The germline V gene encodes CDR1 SEHNR and CDR2 FQNEAQ (reference sequence). CDR3 nucleotides: TGTGCCAGCAGCTTAGCGAGGGGGGGCTACCGGCAGAGGAATGAGCAGTTCTTC. It specifies CASSLARGGYRQRNEQFF.

The chain has TRBV30 and TRBJ2-7, with D maybe TRBD2 (6 bases). Germline CDR1 and CDR2: GTSNPN and SVGIG (reference sequence). Trimming left V 3 bases short and J 4 bases short, with 19 bases between. The CDR3 spans 15 residues. As DNA, the CDR3 is TGTGCCTGGAGCGGGTCCCGGGGGTCCCAATACGAGCAGTACTTC. It yields the protein CAWSGSRGSQYEQYF.

CDR3 nucleotides: TGTGCCAGCAGCGGGGACAGGGGGCGGAATGAGCAGTTCTTC. Encoded protein: CASSGDRGRNEQFF. The rearrangement joins TRBV9 to TRBJ2-1, with 12 nucleotides matching TRBD1. The CDR3 covers 14 residues. Germline values: CDR1 SGDLS, CDR2 YYNGEE. V shed 3 bases, J shed 7 bases, and the junction held 2 bases outside the gene matches.

The V gene is TRBV7-2, the J gene TRBJ1-2; D possibly corresponds to TRBD1 (6 bases). CDR1 is SGHTA and CDR2 is FQGNSA in the germline V gene. V shed 5 bases and J shed 5 bases, with 12 bases lying between them. The CDR3 length is 13 residues. This CDR3 reads CASSPRQGYGYTF. The CDR3 nucleotides are TGTGCCAGCAGCCCCCGGCAGGGGTATGGCTACACCTTC.

The J gene is TRBJ1-1, the V gene TRBV29-1; TRBD1 agrees at 12 bases. The CDR3 spans 14 residues. In germline, CDR1 is SQVTM, CDR2 ANQGSEA. Trimming at V came to 4 bases and at J to 8 bases, leaving 8 bases not matched to a gene. CDR3 DNA: TGCAGCGTTGGGGACAGGGGGCGCGGGGGAGAAGCTTTCTTT. Protein product: CSVGDRGRGGEAFF.

Here the CDR3 reads CASSLVQGGTGELFF. The CDR3 region has the DNA TGTGCCAGCAGTTTAGTACAGGGAGGCACCGGGGAGCTGTTTTTT. The gene calls are TRBV28 and TRBJ2-2; D may match TRBD1 or TRBD2 (6 bases each). Germline CDR1 is MDHEN and CDR2 is SYDVKM. The CDR3 contains 15 residues. V lost 2 bases and J 4 bases, leaving 11 bases between the germline ends.

This clone was seen a handful of times. The rearrangement uses TRBV6-5 and TRBJ1-3; no clear D gene. Germline assignment: CDR1 MNHEY and CDR2 SVGAGI. Trimming shortened V by 0 bases and J by 0 bases, and 6 bases separated the two germline ends. CDR3 size: 15 residues. The CDR3 nucleotides read TGTGCCAGCAGTTACTCTGAAGGCTCTGGAAACACCATATATTTT. This gives the protein CASSYSEGSGNTIYF.

In DNA, the CDR3 is TGTGCCAGCAGCGTAGACGAGGAGACCCAGTACTTC. It is translated as CASSVDEETQYF. The chain recombines TRBV9 with TRBJ2-5; D unresolved. This CDR3 contains 12 residues. Germline V gene lookup returns CDR1 SGDLS and CDR2 YYNGEE. V lost 0 bases and J 5 bases, leaving 5 bases between the germline ends.

The chain recombines TRBV6-1 with TRBJ1-6; a possible D gene is TRBD1 (5 bases). V was trimmed by 7 bases and J by 5 bases, leaving 12 bases between them. The CDR3 runs 14 residues. Germline V CDR1 and CDR2: MNHNS, SASEGT. CDR3 nucleotide sequence: TGTGCCAGCACCCAGGACAAAAATAATTCACCCCTCCACTTT. This sequence encodes CASTQDKNNSPLHF.

This clone was recorded once. The chain has TRBV9 and TRBJ2-1, with 7 nucleotides matching TRBD1. CDR1 is SGDLS, CDR2 YYNGEE, per germline. V lost 3 bases to trimming and J lost 0 bases; unmatched junction nucleotides: 6. The CDR3 extends over 16 amino acids. CDR3: CASSAQGLGSYNEQFF. The CDR3 DNA reads TGTGCCAGCAGCGCACAGGGGTTAGGCTCCTACAATGAGCAGTTCTTC. The variable domain in full, completed from reference TRBV9 and TRBJ2-1, reads DSGVTQTPKHLITATGQRVTLRCSPRSGDLSVYWYQQSLDQGLQFLIQYYNGEERAKGNILERFSAQQFPDLHSELNLSSLELGDSALYFCASSAQGLGSYNEQFFGPGTRLTVL.

The CDR3 DNA sequence: TGCGCCACCCCGGACAGGGGAAATTCACCCCTCCACTTT. This codes for CATPDRGNSPLHF. The chain combines TRBV5-1 with TRBJ1-6; 9 bases are shared with TRBD1. The CDR3 is 13 residues long. J lost 7 bases, V lost 9 bases, and 5 bases had no gene match. CDR1 is SGHRS, CDR2 YFSETQ, per germline.

The rearrangement joins TRBV5-1 to TRBJ2-5; 9 bases are a match to TRBD1. Germline V lookup: CDR1 SGHRS, CDR2 YFSETQ. The CDR3 runs to 16 residues. V lost 5 bases and J lost 0; bases outside the gene matches: 8. CDR3 DNA: TGCGCCAGCAGGCAGTACCGGACAGGGGACCAAGAGACCCAGTACTTC. As protein: CASRQYRTGDQETQYF. Looking up the rest from reference TRBV5-1 and TRBJ2-5 gives the full variable domain: KAGVTQTPRYLIKTRGQQVTLSCSPISGHRSVSWYQQTPGQGLQFLFEYFSETQRNKGNFPGRFSGRQFSNSRSEMNVSTLELGDSALYLCASRQYRTGDQETQYFGPGTRLLVL.

This clone was found many times. V usage is TRBV12-5 and J usage is TRBJ2-3, with 8 bases fitting TRBD2. The CDR3 has 16 residues. Per germline, CDR1 LGHNT and CDR2 FRNRAP. The V gene end was trimmed by 1 base and the J gene end by 2 bases; junction bases not matched to a gene: 5. DNA for the CDR3: TGTGCTAGTGGTTTGGGGGTAGCGGGATACACAGATACGCAGTATTTT. Amino acid sequence: CASGLGVAGYTDTQYF.

V gene TRBV4-1 combines with J gene TRBJ1-1; weak D call: TRBD1 (5 bases). The CDR3 extends over 17 amino acids. The germline gives CDR1 MGHRA, CDR2 YSYEKL. Trimming pared 4 bases from V and 2 bases from J, leaving 20 bases between. CDR3 region: CASSPPRSTATNTEAFF. The CDR3 region has the DNA TGCGCCAGCAGCCCCCCTCGATCGACAGCCACAAACACTGAAGCTTTCTTT.

V and J are TRBV18 and TRBJ1-1; the D gene is possibly TRBD1 (6 bases). There are 15 residues in the CDR3. V lost 0 bases and J lost 1, with 9 bases in between. The V gene's germline CDR1 is KGHSH and CDR2 LQKENI. DNA of the CDR3: TGTGCCAGCTCACCACCAAGGGGGTCGAACACTGAAGCTTTCTTT. Translating it yields CASSPPRGSNTEAFF.

This chain uses TRBV5-1 with TRBJ1-1; 9 bases line up with TRBD1. The V and J ends lost 1 base and 5 bases, in that order; junction bases with no gene match: 15. The CDR3 length is 18 residues. CDR1 is SGHRS, CDR2 YFSETQ, per germline. The CDR3 protein is CASSLSPGQGVIGTEAFF. The CDR3 DNA reads as TGCGCCAGCAGCTTGTCGCCGGGACAGGGAGTGATTGGGACTGAAGCTTTCTTT.

The V and J genes are TRBV6-5 and TRBJ1-6, with D unclear. This CDR3 contains 14 residues. V was pared by 6 bases and J by 3 bases, with 9 bases between. Germline values: CDR1 MNHEY, CDR2 SVGAGI. The CDR3 reads CASRGGNYNSPLHF. DNA for the CDR3: TGTGCCAGCAGGGGCGGAAACTATAATTCACCCCTCCACTTT.

The CDR3 region is CASSEVRGGYNEQFF. The CDR3 coding sequence is TGCGCCAGCTCGGAGGTACGGGGGGGGTACAATGAGCAGTTCTTC. This sequence joins TRBV4-1 and TRBJ2-1, with 8 positions matching TRBD2. The CDR3 has 15 residues. Germline loops: CDR1 MGHRA, CDR2 YSYEKL. V was clipped by 8 bases and J by 4 bases; unmatched bases: 10.

This chain connects TRBV29-1 to TRBJ1-5; 9 positions agree with TRBD1. V dropped 7 bases and J dropped 7; count of bases not matched to a gene: 11. Germline V gene lookup returns CDR1 SQVTM and CDR2 ANQGSEA. The CDR3 totals 14 residues. The CDR3 region is CSGLGQGMGQPQHF. CDR3 bases: TGCAGCGGCCTGGGACAGGGAATGGGACAGCCCCAGCATTTT.

This clone was seen more than once but under ten times. The rearrangement joins TRBV2 to TRBJ2-7; D is unresolved. The CDR3 has 10 amino acids. CDR1 is SNHLY and CDR2 is FYNNEI in the germline V gene. Trimming shortened V by 2 bases and J by 4 bases, and 0 bases separated the two germline ends. The CDR3 DNA reads as TGTGCCAGCAGTGAATACGAGCAGTACTTC. This translates into CASSEYEQYF. Variable domain in full (rest from reference TRBV2 and TRBJ2-7): EPEVTQTPSHQVTQMGQEVILRCVPISNHLYFYWYRQILGQKVEFLVSFYNNEISEKSEIFDDQFSVERPDGSNFTLKIRSTKLEDSAMYFCASSEYEQYFGPGTRLTVT.

The gene calls are TRBV29-1 and TRBJ1-2, with D uncertain. This CDR3 region has 12 residues. Germline values: CDR1 SQVTM, CDR2 ANQGSEA. V lost 7 bases to trimming and J lost 4 bases, with 13 bases between them. The CDR3 is CSAAEPPYGYTF. The DNA for the CDR3 is TGCAGCGCCGCAGAGCCTCCCTATGGCTACACCTTC. Filled out from reference TRBV29-1 and TRBJ1-2, the complete variable domain reads SAVISQKPSRDICQRGTSLTIQCQVDSQVTMMFWYRQQPGQSLTLIATANQGSEATYESGFVIDKFPISRPNLTFSTLTVSNMSPEDSSIYLCSAAEPPYGYTFGSGTRLTVV.

J is TRBJ2-2 and V is TRBV30; the D is unclear. Germline CDR1 is GTSNPN and CDR2 is SVGIG (reference sequence). The CDR3 runs 15 residues. V was clipped by 3 bases and J by 2 bases, with 13 bases between them. CDR3 sequence reads: CAWSRPDINTGELFF. In DNA, the CDR3 is TGTGCCTGGAGCCGACCAGACATCAACACCGGGGAGCTGTTTTTT.